The subject of this entry is one TCR beta chain. One end of the junction varies from germline; a read error may be responsible. This CDR3 contains 16 residues. Germline CDR1 is MDHEN and CDR2 is SYDVKM. A second PCR of about 7 to 11 cycles used a sample-barcoded 5' primer and a J-beta primer mix. One entry per CDR3 protein, called by TCRdb with MiXCR from the 5' RACE reads. The sample consists of roughly 800,000 distinct CDR3 sequences, roughly 25% of them appearing once. This entry is derived from a study of blood T cells in healthy people across ages. The sample was also reused in another study, on T cells of mothers and their children. That work states: Each child gave about 3 million TCR beta CDR3 reads (each mother, over 9 million). No clones detected were persistent microchimeric T cell clones.

This TCR was sampled from a boy between 10 and 17 years old in good health. The rearrangement links TRBV28 to TRBJ1-1; no clear D. Sequenced: blood. CDR3 region: CASSLGRRLMNTEAFF. CDR3 DNA: TGTGCCAGCAGTTTAGGTCGGAGGCTGATGAACACCGAAGCTTTCTTT.